The 10 T cell receptor beta chains reported below all come from one sample, sequenced in a study of CD4+ T cells in melanoma. Sequencing was performed with immunoSEQ multiplex PCR; in TCRdb, only in-frame clones are kept and a portion is missing. The sample yields about 110,000 clones, about 92% seen once. Sequenced material: peripheral blood. The receptors derive from a human donor with melanoma.

V is TRBV11-3 and J is TRBJ2-3; D may be TRBD1 (6 bases). Trimming cost V 2 bases and J 1 base, with 13 bases left between them. The CDR3 contains 16 residues. Per germline, CDR1 SGHNT and CDR2 YENEEA. CDR3 sequence reads: CASSLTGTGRTDTQYF. The CDR3 nucleotides are TGTGCCAGCAGCTTAACGGGAACAGGGCGCACAGATACGCAGTATTTT.

V and J are TRBV7-2 and TRBJ2-3; the D gene could be TRBD1 or TRBD2 (5 bases each). CDR1 is SGHTA and CDR2 is FQGNSA in the germline V gene. The CDR3 runs 15 residues. The germline V and J ends were trimmed by 6 bases and 0 bases, with 13 bases remaining between them. CDR3 bases: TGTGCCAGCAGTCGGGGCCTCACTAGCACAGATACGCAGTATTTT. Translating it yields CASSRGLTSTDTQYF.

This sequence joins TRBV25-1 and TRBJ2-1, with D unclear. V was trimmed by 2 bases and J by 8 bases, leaving 16 bases between them. The germline V gene encodes CDR1 MGHDK and CDR2 SYGVNS. The CDR3 length is 15 residues. CDR3 region: CASSEMTHRRDEQFF. As DNA, the CDR3 is TGTGCCAGCAGTGAAATGACTCACCGTAGAGATGAGCAGTTCTTC.

The gene calls are TRBV6-5 and TRBJ1-2; TRBD1 matches at 12 bases. CDR3 size: 14 residues. Germline V CDR1 and CDR2: MNHEY, SVGAGI. J gave up 8 bases and V 5 bases, and 6 bases lay outside the gene matches. The CDR3 loop reads CASSPGQGARGYTF. The CDR3 DNA is TGTGCCAGCAGTCCGGGACAGGGGGCACGGGGCTACACCTTC.

The chain is built from TRBV2 and TRBJ2-7, with unresolved D. The CDR3 covers 12 residues. Trimming shortened V by 7 bases and J by 2 bases, and 9 bases separated the two germline ends. Germline V gene data show CDR1 as SNHLY and CDR2 as FYNNEI. The CDR3: CASKTETYEQYF. In DNA, the CDR3 is TGTGCCAGCAAGACGGAAACCTACGAGCAGTACTTC.

Comments on this clone: The junction does not match germline at one end; this may be a read error. This sequence joins TRBV5-1 and TRBJ2-7; the D gene could be TRBD1 or TRBD2 (6 bases each). Germline-derived CDR1 and CDR2 are SGHRS and YFSETQ. The CDR3 covers 13 residues. CDR3 loop: CASSLSGAHQGDF. DNA of the CDR3: TGCGCCAGCAGCTTGTCGGGGGCCCACCAAGGGGACTTC.

The chain links TRBV7-2 to TRBJ2-7, with 9 bases lining up with TRBD1. The CDR3 extends over 15 amino acids. The germline V gene encodes CDR1 SGHTA and CDR2 FQGNSA. V lost 5 bases, J lost 0 bases, and 5 bases stayed unmatched. CDR3: CASSRPGQGSYEQYF. DNA of the CDR3: TGTGCCAGCAGCCGACCGGGACAGGGCTCCTACGAGCAGTACTTC.

This chain uses TRBV27 with TRBJ2-7, with TRBD2 identical over 8 bases. CDR1 MNHEY and CDR2 SMNVEV come from the germline V gene (reference sequence). The junction had 10 bases not matched to a gene; V was cut back by 3 bases and J by 0 bases. The CDR3 covers 17 residues. The CDR3 protein is CASSFFRGLDGSYEQYF. CDR3 DNA: TGTGCCAGCAGTTTCTTTAGGGGACTAGATGGCTCCTACGAGCAGTACTTC.

The chain links TRBV7-2 to TRBJ2-3; no clear D gene. Trimming shortened V by 0 bases and J by 6 bases, and 7 bases separated the two germline ends. CDR3 length equals 13 residues. CDR1 SGHTA and CDR2 FQGNSA come from the germline V gene. CDR3 bases: TGTGCCAGCAGCTTAGCGCCAGCTGATACGCAGTATTTT. Amino acid sequence: CASSLAPADTQYF.

This chain joins TRBV7-9 and TRBJ1-4, with D tentatively TRBD1 (5 bases). V dropped 5 bases and J dropped 8 bases, with 21 bases sitting between them. From germline, CDR1 is SEHNR and CDR2 FQNEAQ (reference sequence). CDR3 length equals 16 residues. CDR3 loop: CASSPIQGGVREKLFF. CDR3 in DNA: TGTGCCAGCAGCCCCATCCAGGGAGGGGTTCGCGAAAAACTGTTTTTT.